This T cell receptor beta chain was identified in a study of blood T cell repertoires in COVID-19. About the research overall: Recovered status in Cohort 3 required two negative PCRs, clearance, or symptom resolution. Sources were T cells, B-cell-depleted T cells, or PBMCs; the material itself was cDNA or gDNA.

Everyone who took part was roughly 18 to 89 years old, and they came from over 20 US areas. Participants reported their clinical history, and cohort assignment relied on those reports. V gave up 5 bases and J gave up 1 base, with 11 bases separating them. The CDR3 has 15 residues. CDR1 and CDR2 from the germline V gene are SEHNR and FQNEAQ (reference sequence). Sequenced by immunoSEQ multiplex PCR; TCRdb stores in-frame clones only, minus some. The sample contains over 110,000 clones, approximately 84% of which appear only once. The sequence came from a man aged 50-59 years in a cohort exposed to, infected with or recovered from COVID-19 (not recorded which). V and J are TRBV7-9 and TRBJ1-4; no clear D gene. Specimen: PBMCs or T cells enriched from blood (not recorded which). The CDR3 DNA reads as TGTGCCAGCAGCCCACGGGTGGGAACTAATGAAAAACTGTTTTTT. Residues: CASSPRVGTNEKLFF.